This TCR beta chain originates from a study of graft-versus-host responses after intestinal transplantation. Overall study: All of the recipients had induction that used anti-thymocyte globulin, then tacrolimus and steroids for around 3 years.

Some clones are missing from TCRdb's copy, which holds only in-frame ones; the method was immunoSEQ multiplex PCR. Counted here are tens of thousands of clones, about 92% occurring once; the ten biggest clones make up approximately 0.64%. Study-level results: Some GvH clones were seen earlier in gut or blood, suggesting intestinal origin.

Remarks on this clone: Its antigen is not identified.

Trimming cost V 3 bases and J 4 bases; bases outside gene matches: 12. CDR3 length equals 17 residues. Germline loops: CDR1 MDHEN, CDR2 SYDVKM. The material sequenced was PBMCs, taken 98 days after intestinal transplantation. The gene calls are TRBV28 and TRBJ2-1; 7 positions agree with TRBD2. This TCR derives from a human patient who received an intestinal transplant, so some T cells may come from the graft donor. As DNA, the CDR3 is TGTGCCAGCAGTTTCAGCGGGACTGGGATCGCATACAATGAGCAGTTCTTC. It translates to CASSFSGTGIAYNEQFF. The whole variable domain, filled in from reference TRBV28 and TRBJ2-1, reads DVKVTQSSRYLVKRTGEKVFLECVQDMDHENMFWYRQDPGLGLRLIYFSYDVKMKEKGDIPEGYSVSREKKERFSLILESASTNQTSMYLCASSFSGTGIAYNEQFFGPGTRLTVL.